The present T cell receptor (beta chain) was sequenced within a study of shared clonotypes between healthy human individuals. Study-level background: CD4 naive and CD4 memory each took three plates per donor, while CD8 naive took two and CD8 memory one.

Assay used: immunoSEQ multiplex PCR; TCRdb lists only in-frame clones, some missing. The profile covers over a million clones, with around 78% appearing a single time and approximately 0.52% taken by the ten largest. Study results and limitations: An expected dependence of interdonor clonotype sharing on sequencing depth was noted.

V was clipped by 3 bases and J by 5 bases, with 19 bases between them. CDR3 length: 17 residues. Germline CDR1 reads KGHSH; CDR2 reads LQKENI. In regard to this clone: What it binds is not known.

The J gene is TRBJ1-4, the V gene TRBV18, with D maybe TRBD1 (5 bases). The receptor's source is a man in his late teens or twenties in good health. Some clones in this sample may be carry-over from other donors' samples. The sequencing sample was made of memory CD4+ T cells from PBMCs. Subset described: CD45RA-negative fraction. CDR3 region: CASSPTAPRIRNEKLFF. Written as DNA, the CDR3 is TGTGCCAGCTCACCGACAGCCCCCAGGATAAGAAATGAAAAACTGTTTTTT. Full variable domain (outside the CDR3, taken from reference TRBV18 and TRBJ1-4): NAGVMQNPRHLVRRRGQEARLRCSPMKGHSHVYWYRQLPEEGLKFMVYLQKENIIDESGMPKERFSAEFPKEGPSILRIQQVVRGDSAAYFCASSPTAPRIRNEKLFFGSGTQLSVL.